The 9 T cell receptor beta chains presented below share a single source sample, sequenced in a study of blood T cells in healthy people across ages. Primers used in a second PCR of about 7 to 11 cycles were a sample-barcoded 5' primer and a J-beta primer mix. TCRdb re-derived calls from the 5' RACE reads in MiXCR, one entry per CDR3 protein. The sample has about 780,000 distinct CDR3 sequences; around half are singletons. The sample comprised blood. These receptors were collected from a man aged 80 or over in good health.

The CDR3 sequence: CSAQSDREDQGSYNEQFF. The CDR3 DNA follows: TGCAGTGCTCAATCGGACAGGGAAGACCAAGGTTCCTACAATGAGCAGTTCTTC. This chain joins TRBV20-1 and TRBJ2-1; 8 bases agree with TRBD1. The trim removed 5 bases at V and 1 base at J, leaving 16 bases unmatched. CDR1 and CDR2 (germline): DFQATT, SNEGSKA (reference sequence). There are 18 residues in the CDR3.

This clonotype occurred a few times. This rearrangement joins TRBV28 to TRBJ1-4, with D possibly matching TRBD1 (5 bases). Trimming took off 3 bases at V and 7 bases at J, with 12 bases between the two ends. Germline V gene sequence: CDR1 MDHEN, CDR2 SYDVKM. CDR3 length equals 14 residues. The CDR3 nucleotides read TGTGCCAGCAGTTTTCAGAGGGGTATTGAAAAACTGTTTTTT. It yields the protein CASSFQRGIEKLFF.

The CDR3 protein is CASSVRGDQDQPQHF. DNA for the CDR3: TGTGCCAGCAGCGTTCGAGGGGATCAGGATCAGCCCCAGCATTTT. The chain links TRBV9 to TRBJ1-5; D is perhaps TRBD1 (5 bases). The germline gives CDR1 SGDLS, CDR2 YYNGEE. V was clipped by 2 bases and J by 5 bases, with 14 bases between them. The CDR3 runs 15 residues. The full variable domain, in which reference TRBV9 and TRBJ1-5 provide the parts outside the CDR3, is DSGVTQTPKHLITATGQRVTLRCSPRSGDLSVYWYQQSLDQGLQFLIQYYNGEERAKGNILERFSAQQFPDLHSELNLSSLELGDSALYFCASSVRGDQDQPQHFGDGTRLSIL.

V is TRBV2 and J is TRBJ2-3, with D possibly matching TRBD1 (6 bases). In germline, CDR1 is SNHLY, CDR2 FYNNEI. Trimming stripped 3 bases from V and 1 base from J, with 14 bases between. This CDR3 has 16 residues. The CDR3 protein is CASSDWGHPGTDTQYF. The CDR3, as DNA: TGTGCCAGCAGTGATTGGGGACACCCAGGCACAGATACGCAGTATTTT.

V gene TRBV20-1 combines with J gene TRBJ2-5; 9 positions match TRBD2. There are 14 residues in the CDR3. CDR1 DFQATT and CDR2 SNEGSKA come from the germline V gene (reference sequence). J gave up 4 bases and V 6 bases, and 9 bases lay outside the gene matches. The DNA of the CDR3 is TGCAGTGCCCCAGATAGCGGGGGTGGAGAGACCCAGTACTTC. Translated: CSAPDSGGGETQYF.

In DNA, the CDR3 is TGTGCCAGCAGCTGGACGGTAGACTATGGCTACACCTTC. Translating it yields CASSWTVDYGYTF. The J gene is TRBJ1-2, the V gene TRBV14; D gene unclear. V was cut by 5 bases and J by 3 bases, with 10 bases left in between. Germline CDR1 reads SGHDN; CDR2 reads FVKESK. The CDR3 has 13 amino acids. Variable domain in full (rest from reference TRBV14 and TRBJ1-2): EAGVTQFPSHSVIEKGQTVTLRCDPISGHDNLYWYRRVMGKEIKFLLHFVKESKQDESGMPNNRFLAERTGGTYSTLKVQPAELEDSGVYFCASSWTVDYGYTFGSGTRLTVV.

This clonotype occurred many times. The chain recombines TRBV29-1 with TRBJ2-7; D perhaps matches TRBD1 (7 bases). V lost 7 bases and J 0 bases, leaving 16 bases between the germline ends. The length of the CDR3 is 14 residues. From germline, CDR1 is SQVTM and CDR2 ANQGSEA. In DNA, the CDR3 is TGCAGCGGGGGGCAGGGGGGAAGCTCCTACGAGCAGTACTTC. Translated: CSGGQGGSSYEQYF.

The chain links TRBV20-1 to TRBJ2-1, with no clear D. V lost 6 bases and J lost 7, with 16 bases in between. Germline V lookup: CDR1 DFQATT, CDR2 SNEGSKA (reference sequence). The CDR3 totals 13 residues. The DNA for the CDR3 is TGCAGTGCCGACCCAACAGTGGGTAATGAGCAGTTCTTC. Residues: CSADPTVGNEQFF.

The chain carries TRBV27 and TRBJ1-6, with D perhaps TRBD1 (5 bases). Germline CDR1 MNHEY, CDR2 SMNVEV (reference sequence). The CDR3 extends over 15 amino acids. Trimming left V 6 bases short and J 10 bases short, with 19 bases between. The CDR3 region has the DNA TGTGCCAGCAGGTTAGGGGCCCTCGGGGAATCACCCCTCCACTTT. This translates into CASRLGALGESPLHF.